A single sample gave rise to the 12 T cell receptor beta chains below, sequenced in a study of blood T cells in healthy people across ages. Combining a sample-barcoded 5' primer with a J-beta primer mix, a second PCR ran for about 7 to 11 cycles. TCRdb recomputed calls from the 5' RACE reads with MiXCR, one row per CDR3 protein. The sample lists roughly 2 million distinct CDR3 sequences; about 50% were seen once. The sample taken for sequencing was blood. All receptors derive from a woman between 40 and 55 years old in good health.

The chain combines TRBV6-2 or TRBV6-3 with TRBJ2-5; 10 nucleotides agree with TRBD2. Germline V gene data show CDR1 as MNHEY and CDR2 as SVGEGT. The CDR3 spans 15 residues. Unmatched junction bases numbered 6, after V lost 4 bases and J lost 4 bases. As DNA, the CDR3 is TGTGCCAGCAGTTTCCCGGGACTAGCGAGAGAGACCCAGTACTTC. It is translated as CASSFPGLARETQYF.

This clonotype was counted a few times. The CDR3 nucleotides are TGTGCCAGCAGCGTAGCTGGGGGGCCCGGCTATGGCTACACCTTC. Translating it yields CASSVAGGPGYGYTF. This rearrangement joins TRBV9 to TRBJ1-2; D perhaps matches TRBD1 (6 bases). This CDR3 is 15 amino acids long. In germline, CDR1 is SGDLS, CDR2 YYNGEE. The V end lost 0 bases, the J end lost 4 bases, and 13 bases lay between the germline ends.

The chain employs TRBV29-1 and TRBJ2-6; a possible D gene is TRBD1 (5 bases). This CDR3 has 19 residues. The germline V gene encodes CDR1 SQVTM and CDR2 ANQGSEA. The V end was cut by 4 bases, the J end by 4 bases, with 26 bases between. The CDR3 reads CSVGAGQAGPSLGANVLTF. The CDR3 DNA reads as TGCAGCGTTGGTGCAGGGCAGGCAGGGCCTTCTCTGGGGGCCAACGTCCTGACTTTC. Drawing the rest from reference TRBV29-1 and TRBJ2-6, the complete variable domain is SAVISQKPSRDICQRGTSLTIQCQVDSQVTMMFWYRQQPGQSLTLIATANQGSEATYESGFVIDKFPISRPNLTFSTLTVSNMSPEDSSIYLCSVGAGQAGPSLGANVLTFGAGSRLTVL.

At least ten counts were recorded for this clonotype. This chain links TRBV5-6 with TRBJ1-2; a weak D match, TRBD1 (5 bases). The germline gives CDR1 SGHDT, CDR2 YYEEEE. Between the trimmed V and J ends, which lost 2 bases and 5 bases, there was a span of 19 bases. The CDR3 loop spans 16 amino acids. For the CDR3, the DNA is TGTGCCAGCAGCTTACTCAGACAGTCAACCCTTTATGGCTACACCTTC. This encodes CASSLLRQSTLYGYTF.

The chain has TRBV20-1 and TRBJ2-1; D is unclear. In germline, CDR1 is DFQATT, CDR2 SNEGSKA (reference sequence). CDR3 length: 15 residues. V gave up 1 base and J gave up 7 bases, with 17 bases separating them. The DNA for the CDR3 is TGCAGTGCTAGAGGCCCCCCCCGCTTACCGAATGAGCAGTTCTTC. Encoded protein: CSARGPPRLPNEQFF.

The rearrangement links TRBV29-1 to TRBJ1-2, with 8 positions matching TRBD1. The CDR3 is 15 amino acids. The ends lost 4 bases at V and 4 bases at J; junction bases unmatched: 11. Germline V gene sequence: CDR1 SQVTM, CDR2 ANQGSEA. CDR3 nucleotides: TGCAGCGTTGCTTTACCCAGGGGGCGTTTCTATGGCTACACCTTC. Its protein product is CSVALPRGRFYGYTF.

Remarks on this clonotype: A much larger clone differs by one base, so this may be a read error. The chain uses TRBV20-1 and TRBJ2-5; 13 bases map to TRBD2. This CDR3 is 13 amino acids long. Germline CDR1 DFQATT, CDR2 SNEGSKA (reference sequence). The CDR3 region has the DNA TGCAGTACTAGCGGGGGGGCCCAAGAGACCCAGTACTTC. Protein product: CSTSGGAQETQYF.

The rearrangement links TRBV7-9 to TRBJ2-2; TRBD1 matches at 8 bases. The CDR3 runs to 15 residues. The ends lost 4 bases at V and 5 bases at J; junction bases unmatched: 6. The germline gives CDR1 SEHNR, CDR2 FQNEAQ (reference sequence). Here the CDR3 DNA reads TGTGCCAGCAGCTCGAGGGACAGGCAAACCGGGGAGCTGTTTTTT. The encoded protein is CASSSRDRQTGELFF.

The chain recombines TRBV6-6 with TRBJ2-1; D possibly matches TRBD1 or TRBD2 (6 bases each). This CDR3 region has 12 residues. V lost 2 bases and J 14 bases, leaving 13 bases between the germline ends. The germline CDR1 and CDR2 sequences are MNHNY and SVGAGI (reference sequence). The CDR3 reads CASSYPEGGEFF. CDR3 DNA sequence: TGTGCCAGCAGTTACCCCGAGGGGGGAGAGTTCTTC.

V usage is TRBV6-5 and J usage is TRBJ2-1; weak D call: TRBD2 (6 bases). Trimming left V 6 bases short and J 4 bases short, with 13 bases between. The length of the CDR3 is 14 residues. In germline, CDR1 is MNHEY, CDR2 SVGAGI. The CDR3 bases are TGTGCCAGCAGCGCCCGACTAGTATACAATGAGCAGTTCTTC. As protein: CASSARLVYNEQFF.

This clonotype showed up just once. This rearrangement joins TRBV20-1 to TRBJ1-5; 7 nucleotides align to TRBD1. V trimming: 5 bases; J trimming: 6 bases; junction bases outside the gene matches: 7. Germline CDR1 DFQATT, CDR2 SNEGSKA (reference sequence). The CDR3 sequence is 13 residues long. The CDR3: CSAATGVVQPQHF. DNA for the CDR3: TGCAGTGCTGCAACAGGGGTGGTTCAGCCCCAGCATTTT.

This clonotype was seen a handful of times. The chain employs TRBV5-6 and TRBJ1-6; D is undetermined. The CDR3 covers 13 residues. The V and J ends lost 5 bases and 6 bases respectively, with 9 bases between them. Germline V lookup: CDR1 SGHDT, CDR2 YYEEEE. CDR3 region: CASSYTGNSPLHF. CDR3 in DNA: TGTGCCAGCAGTTACACGGGTAATTCACCCCTCCACTTT.